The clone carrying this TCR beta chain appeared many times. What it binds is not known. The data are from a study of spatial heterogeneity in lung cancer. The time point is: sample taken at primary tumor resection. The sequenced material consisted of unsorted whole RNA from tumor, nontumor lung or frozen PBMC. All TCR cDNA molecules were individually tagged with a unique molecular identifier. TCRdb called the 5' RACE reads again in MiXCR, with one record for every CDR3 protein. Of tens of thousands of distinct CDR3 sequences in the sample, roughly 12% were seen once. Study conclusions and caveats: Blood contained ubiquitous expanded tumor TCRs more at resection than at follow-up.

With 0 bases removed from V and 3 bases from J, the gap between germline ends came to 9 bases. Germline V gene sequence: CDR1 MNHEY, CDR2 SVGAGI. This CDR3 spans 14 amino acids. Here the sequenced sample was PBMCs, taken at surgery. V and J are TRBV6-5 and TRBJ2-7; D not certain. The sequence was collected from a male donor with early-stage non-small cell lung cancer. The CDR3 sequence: CASSYSGEGYEQYF. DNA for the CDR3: TGTGCCAGCAGTTACTCCGGAGAAGGCTACGAGCAGTACTTC.